The present T cell receptor beta chain was sequenced within a study of PD-L1 blockade in urothelial cancer. This table comes from immunoSEQ multiplex PCR, and its TCRdb copy is limited to in-frame clones, with some not included. Counted here are about 81,000 clones, 85% to 95% occurring once; the ten biggest clones make up approximately 9%. Per germline, CDR1 KGHSH and CDR2 LQKENI. V dropped 5 bases and J dropped 5 bases, with 8 bases sitting between them. The CDR3 extends over 12 amino acids. The TCR was taken from a man between 60 and 70 years old with urothelial cancer. The sample consisted of PBMCs, taken around atezolizumab (anti-PD-L1) treatment. The rearrangement uses TRBV18 and TRBJ2-3, with no clear D. This chain's CDR3 is CASSSEEDTQYF. CDR3 DNA: TGTGCCAGCTCATCCGAGGAAGATACGCAGTATTTT.